These 30 T cell receptor beta chains came from one sample sequenced in a study of blood T cell repertoires in COVID-19. Sequencing used immunoSEQ multiplex PCR; TCRdb keeps in-frame clones, though not all of them. This table holds approximately 12,000 clones, roughly four fifths found once. Sequencing used peripheral blood. The receptors come from a human donor in a cohort sampled during active COVID-19.

J is TRBJ1-3 and V is TRBV28; TRBD1 aligns across 9 bases. V lost 5 bases and J lost 4; bases outside the gene matches: 9. The germline V gene has CDR1 MDHEN and CDR2 SYDVKM. The CDR3 runs to 16 residues. The chain's CDR3 is CASSPPGQGSGNTIYF. CDR3 in DNA: TGTGCCAGCAGTCCCCCGGGACAGGGCTCGGGAAACACCATATATTTT.

J is TRBJ2-1 and V is TRBV7-6, with TRBD2 matching 10 bases. The germline CDR1 and CDR2 sequences are SGHVS and FNYEAQ. The CDR3 covers 14 residues. The V gene end was trimmed by 5 bases and the J gene end by 3 bases; junction bases not matched to a gene: 1. The CDR3 DNA reads TGTGCCAGCAGCCGGACTAGCGGCTACAATGAGCAGTTCTTC. It encodes CASSRTSGYNEQFF.

In this sample, this clone turned up once. The chain carries TRBV19 and TRBJ1-6, with TRBD1 as a possible D gene (5 bases). CDR1 is LNHDA and CDR2 is SQIVND in the germline V gene (reference sequence). V lost 4 bases, J lost 8 bases, and 18 bases lay in between. There are 16 residues in the CDR3. The CDR3 coding sequence is TGTGCCAGTAGTACCTCCTTAAGGGGAGGGTATTCACCCCTCCACTTT. Protein product: CASSTSLRGGYSPLHF.

The chain is built from TRBV29-1 and TRBJ1-3; the D is unclear. V was cut by 4 bases and J by 8 bases, with 15 bases left in between. Germline CDR1 and CDR2: SQVTM and ANQGSEA. This CDR3 comprises 13 residues. CDR3: CSVVAEDLDTIYF. CDR3 coding DNA: TGCAGCGTTGTCGCGGAGGATCTTGACACCATATATTTT.

This clone appeared once. V gene TRBV24-1 combines with J gene TRBJ2-7, with 7 bases identical to TRBD2. The germline V gene has CDR1 KGHDR and CDR2 SFDVKD. J lost 3 bases, V lost 4 bases, and 8 bases had no gene match. This CDR3 is built from 15 residues. In DNA, the CDR3 is TGTGCCACCAGTGACTCCAGCGGGACTTACTACGAGCAGTACTTC. This sequence encodes CATSDSSGTYYEQYF.

The V gene is TRBV6-5, the J gene TRBJ2-7; no clear D. CDR1 MNHEY and CDR2 SVGAGI come from the germline V gene. The CDR3 has 14 amino acids. Trimming left V 6 bases short and J 2 bases short, with 14 bases between. CDR3 coding DNA: TGTGCCAGCAGCTCTATCGTGAATGCCTACGAGCAGTACTTC. Its protein product is CASSSIVNAYEQYF.

This clone was seen more than once but under ten times. The gene calls are TRBV6-6 and TRBJ2-7; D possibly corresponds to TRBD1 (6 bases). The CDR3 length is 15 residues. Trimming stripped 0 bases from V and 2 bases from J, with 11 bases between. CDR1 is MNHNY, CDR2 SVGAGI, per germline (reference sequence). CDR3 in amino acids: CASSYSVQGPYEQYF. The CDR3 DNA is TGTGCCAGCAGTTACTCGGTTCAGGGGCCCTACGAGCAGTACTTC.

The rearrangement joins TRBV6-5 to TRBJ2-7; D is perhaps TRBD2 (6 bases). Looked up from germline, CDR1 is MNHEY and CDR2 is SVGAGI. Trimming shortened V by 8 bases and J by 4 bases, and 15 bases separated the two germline ends. This CDR3 comprises 13 residues. The DNA of the CDR3 is TGTGCCAGCTCATTCGGAGGGCAGTACGAGCAGTACTTC. Its translation: CASSFGGQYEQYF.

The CDR3 protein is CASSFTSRETQYF. The CDR3 nucleotides read TGTGCCAGCAGTTTTACTAGCCGGGAGACCCAGTACTTC. The rearrangement links TRBV28 to TRBJ2-5; D possibly corresponds to TRBD2 (6 bases). V was shortened by 3 bases and J by 5 bases, with 10 bases between the two germline ends. The germline CDR1 and CDR2 sequences are MDHEN and SYDVKM. The CDR3 is 13 amino acids.

The rearrangement uses TRBV6-5 and TRBJ1-4; 10 nucleotides align to TRBD1. Germline CDR1 MNHEY, CDR2 SVGAGI. This CDR3 comprises 14 residues. V shed 5 bases, J shed 5 bases, and the junction held 2 bases outside the gene matches. This chain's CDR3 is CASSRQGANEKLFF. CDR3 in DNA: TGTGCCAGCAGTCGACAGGGGGCCAATGAAAAACTGTTTTTT.

This clone occurred once. V and J are TRBV5-6 and TRBJ2-6; D perhaps matches TRBD1 (6 bases). The germline V and J ends were trimmed by 3 bases and 0 bases, with 10 bases remaining between them. CDR3 length: 16 residues. CDR1 is SGHDT and CDR2 is YYEEEE in the germline V gene. CDR3 residues: CASSYTGNSGANVLTF. The DNA of the CDR3 is TGTGCCAGCAGCTACACAGGGAACTCTGGGGCCAACGTCCTGACTTTC.

The chain couples TRBV10-3 to TRBJ2-3, with D possibly being TRBD2 (5 bases). Germline CDR1 and CDR2: ENHRY and SYGVKD. Trimming took off 4 bases at V and 6 bases at J, with 8 bases between the two ends. This CDR3 contains 12 residues. The CDR3 spells CAISVGGDTQYF. For the CDR3, the DNA is TGTGCCATCAGTGTTGGAGGTGATACGCAGTATTTT.

The chain combines TRBV6-5 with TRBJ1-3, with 8 bases identical to TRBD1. Per the germline V gene, CDR1 is MNHEY and CDR2 is SVGAGI. The CDR3 totals 15 residues. The V segment lost 6 bases and the J segment 2 bases; nucleotides outside the gene matches: 6. The chain's CDR3 is CASRTQGAAGNTIYF. The CDR3 nucleotides read TGTGCCAGCAGAACCCAGGGGGCTGCTGGAAACACCATATATTTT.

The chain recombines TRBV9 with TRBJ2-1, with D perhaps matching TRBD2 (5 bases). Germline-derived CDR1 and CDR2 are SGDLS and YYNGEE. The CDR3 is 14 amino acids. The ends were cut back, 0 bases at V and 9 bases at J, with 13 bases in the middle. The CDR3 loop is CASSVGEKGSEQFF. The CDR3 nucleotides are TGTGCCAGCAGCGTAGGCGAAAAAGGGAGTGAGCAGTTCTTC.

The CDR3 reads CASSSGQGNSPLHF. CDR3 DNA sequence: TGTGCCAGCAGTTCGGGACAGGGTAATTCACCCCTCCACTTT. The V and J genes are TRBV6-6 and TRBJ1-6; 9 positions agree with TRBD1. The CDR3 runs 14 residues. With V trimmed by 4 bases and J by 6 bases, 1 base remained unmatched. From germline, CDR1 is MNHNY and CDR2 SVGAGI (reference sequence).

The chain is built from TRBV16 and TRBJ2-3, with TRBD2 matching 8 bases. The CDR3 is 14 amino acids. V dropped 3 bases and J dropped 1; count of bases not matched to a gene: 0. Germline CDR1 KGHSY, CDR2 FQNENV. CDR3 in DNA: TGTGCCAGCAGCCAGACTAGCGGCACAGATACGCAGTATTTT. Its translation: CASSQTSGTDTQYF.

This chain links TRBV24-1 with TRBJ2-3; 7 bases fit TRBD2. Trimming at V came to 0 bases and at J to 0 bases, leaving 5 bases not matched to a gene. Germline assignment: CDR1 KGHDR and CDR2 SFDVKD. This CDR3 comprises 17 residues. CDR3 region: CATSDLGSGLSTDTQYF. In DNA, the CDR3 is TGTGCCACCAGTGATTTGGGTAGCGGGCTTAGCACAGATACGCAGTATTTT.

This chain links TRBV5-1 with TRBJ2-3, with TRBD2 identical over 12 bases. V trimming: 4 bases; J trimming: 2 bases; junction bases outside the gene matches: 8. Germline assignment: CDR1 SGHRS and CDR2 YFSETQ. The CDR3 spans 17 residues. The CDR3 region has the DNA TGCGCCAGCAGCAGTCCGGGACTAGCGGGCGCCACAGATACGCAGTATTTT. Translated, it gives CASSSPGLAGATDTQYF. The full variable domain, completed using reference TRBV5-1 and TRBJ2-3, is KAGVTQTPRYLIKTRGQQVTLSCSPISGHRSVSWYQQTPGQGLQFLFEYFSETQRNKGNFPGRFSGRQFSNSRSEMNVSTLELGDSALYLCASSSPGLAGATDTQYFGPGTRLTVL.

CDR3 nucleotides: TGTGCCAGCAGCTTAGCAGCGGCTGGGTCCGGGGAGCTGTTTTTT. Translated, it gives CASSLAAAGSGELFF. The chain couples TRBV7-2 to TRBJ2-2; TRBD2 is a possible D gene (5 bases). The germline V gene encodes CDR1 SGHTA and CDR2 FQGNSA. CDR3 length: 15 amino acids. V was shortened by 0 bases and J by 6 bases, with 11 bases between the two germline ends.

This chain connects TRBV6-5 to TRBJ2-3; D perhaps matches TRBD2 (5 bases). Germline V gene lookup returns CDR1 MNHEY and CDR2 SVGAGI. V lost 5 bases to trimming and J lost 2 bases, with 11 bases between them. CDR3 size: 14 residues. The CDR3 loop is CASSLQRHTDTQYF. The CDR3 DNA is TGTGCCAGCAGTCTCCAGCGGCACACAGATACGCAGTATTTT.

The chain uses TRBV5-6 and TRBJ2-1; a possible D gene is TRBD1 (6 bases). Germline V lookup: CDR1 SGHDT, CDR2 YYEEEE. V was clipped by 5 bases and J by 8 bases, with 8 bases between them. The CDR3 sequence is 11 residues long. This CDR3 reads CASRQGDEQFF. Written as DNA, the CDR3 is TGTGCCAGCAGACAGGGCGATGAGCAGTTCTTC.

The sample holds a few counts of this clone. The CDR3 sequence is CASSLSGRIYNEQFF. In nucleotides, the CDR3 is TGTGCCAGCAGTTTATCTGGGAGAATATACAATGAGCAGTTCTTC. The chain combines TRBV27 with TRBJ2-1, with D tentatively TRBD2 (5 bases). The CDR3 covers 15 residues. V shed 0 bases and J shed 4 bases, with 10 bases lying between them. The V gene's germline CDR1 is MNHEY and CDR2 SMNVEV (reference sequence).

V gene TRBV18 combines with J gene TRBJ2-5; D unclear. This CDR3 spans 11 amino acids. In germline, CDR1 is KGHSH, CDR2 LQKENI. V lost 6 bases and J 5 bases, leaving 7 bases between the germline ends. CDR3 in amino acids: CASSSMETQYF. The DNA for the CDR3 is TGTGCCAGCTCTTCTATGGAGACCCAGTACTTC.

The chain employs TRBV7-3 and TRBJ2-1, with D tentatively TRBD2 (5 bases). There are 15 residues in the CDR3. Trimming removed 2 bases from V and 4 bases from J, with 12 bases in between. CDR1 is SGHTA and CDR2 is FQGTGA in the germline V gene. The CDR3 coding sequence is TGTGCCAGCAGCTTAGGACCGGGAAGGTACAATGAGCAGTTCTTC. This codes for CASSLGPGRYNEQFF.

The CDR3 coding sequence is TGTGCCAGCAGCTGGGGACAGGGAGAGACCCAGTACTTC. This translates into CASSWGQGETQYF. This chain joins TRBV5-4 and TRBJ2-5; TRBD1 matches 9 bases. V was pared by 3 bases and J by 4 bases, with 1 base of the junction left unmatched. The germline CDR1 and CDR2 sequences are SGHNT and YYREEE (reference sequence). The length of the CDR3 is 13 residues.

The V call is TRBV11-2, the J call TRBJ1-3, with 7 bases matching TRBD1. J gave up 2 bases and V 4 bases, and 2 bases lay outside the gene matches. Germline lookup yields CDR1 SGHAT and CDR2 FQNNGV. This CDR3 comprises 14 residues. Here the CDR3 reads CASSSDRAGNTIYF. The CDR3 bases are TGTGCCAGCAGCTCCGACAGGGCTGGAAACACCATATATTTT.

V is TRBV5-1 and J is TRBJ2-7, with TRBD1 identical over 10 bases. Germline V lookup: CDR1 SGHRS, CDR2 YFSETQ. The CDR3 is made up of 15 amino acids. Trimming at V came to 4 bases and at J to 9 bases, leaving 13 bases not matched to a gene. The CDR3 region has the DNA TGCGCCAGCAGCCGATTGGGACAGGGGAGCGGTGTGCAGTACTTC. It encodes CASSRLGQGSGVQYF. Based on the CDR3 plus reference TRBV5-1 and TRBJ2-7, the full variable domain is KAGVTQTPRYLIKTRGQQVTLSCSPISGHRSVSWYQQTPGQGLQFLFEYFSETQRNKGNFPGRFSGRQFSNSRSEMNVSTLELGDSALYLCASSRLGQGSGVQYFGPGTRLTVT.

This sequence joins TRBV18 and TRBJ2-6; 10 nucleotides match TRBD1. The ends lost 3 bases at V and 2 bases at J; junction bases unmatched: 1. This CDR3 contains 16 residues. Germline assignment: CDR1 KGHSH and CDR2 LQKENI. CDR3 nucleotides: TGTGCCAGCTCACCGGGGACAGGGGCTGGGGCCAACGTCCTGACTTTC. As protein: CASSPGTGAGANVLTF.

This chain uses TRBV29-1 with TRBJ2-5, with D perhaps matching TRBD1 (6 bases). V was shortened by 5 bases and J by 5 bases, with 12 bases between the two germline ends. This CDR3 contains 12 residues. Looked up from germline, CDR1 is SQVTM and CDR2 is ANQGSEA. CDR3 DNA sequence: TGCAGCGTTACGACAGGATGGGAGACCCAGTACTTC. It yields the protein CSVTTGWETQYF.

The chain has TRBV2 and TRBJ2-3; 8 bases map to TRBD2. This CDR3 has 14 residues. Germline V gives CDR1 SNHLY, CDR2 FYNNEI. The junction had 6 bases not matched to a gene; V was cut back by 5 bases and J by 5 bases. The chain's CDR3 is CASSTGTSVDTQYF. For the CDR3, the DNA is TGTGCCAGCAGTACCGGGACTAGTGTAGATACGCAGTATTTT.